Sequencing of this T cell receptor beta chain was carried out in a study of breast tumors, draining lymph nodes, adjacent tissues. In TCRdb, the multiplex PCR reads were re-called with MiXCR into one record per CDR3 protein. This sample has about 230,000 distinct CDR3 sequences; 32% occur once, and the top ten carry roughly 1.5%. Study findings and constraints: Most tumor T cells seemingly derive from lymph node, then expand in tumor. Compared with basal-like, luminal-like tumors shared significantly more repertoire with nontumor tissue. Compared with lymph nodes, tumors were less diverse; compared with nontumor tissue, more.

The CDR3 loop spans 14 amino acids. Germline values: CDR1 MNHEY, CDR2 SVGAGI. In this sample, this clonotype turned up many times. The antigen is unknown. The junction differs from germline at one of its ends, possibly a read error. The lymph nodes were axillary draining lymph nodes from breast cancer patients. This receptor was taken from a female donor with breast cancer. Some clones in this sample may be carry-over from other donors' samples. The sample comprised axillary lymph node tissue. The V and J genes are TRBV6-5 and TRBJ1-2, with no clear D. The CDR3: CASSHSTANYGYTF. CDR3 in DNA: TGTGCCAGCAGTCACTCCACAGCCAACTATGGCTACACCTTC.